The 25 T cell receptor beta chains below all came from one sample that was sequenced in a study of cytomegalovirus exposure and HLA in healthy donors. PCR amplification relied on 60 Vbeta primers (plus 13 Jbeta primers). Profiling relied on immunoSEQ multiplex PCR, and the TCRdb table lists in-frame clones only, not all of them. The sample has approximately 120,000 clones, 73% seen once. Sample: PBMCs. The receptors come from a man aged 35 to 55 in good health and CMV-seronegative.

The rearrangement uses TRBV25-1 and TRBJ2-7, with D maybe TRBD1 (6 bases). The germline V and J ends were trimmed by 7 bases and 3 bases, with 19 bases remaining between them. The CDR3 is made up of 15 amino acids. In germline, CDR1 is MGHDK, CDR2 SYGVNS. CDR3 sequence reads: CASTPPRGKGYEQYF. In DNA form, the CDR3 reads TGTGCCAGCACCCCCCCGAGGGGGAAGGGCTACGAGCAGTACTTC.

The chain links TRBV18 to TRBJ1-1, with D perhaps matching TRBD1 (6 bases). Germline V CDR1 and CDR2: KGHSH, LQKENI. Trimming removed 8 bases from V and 5 bases from J, with 21 bases in between. The CDR3 sequence is 15 residues long. The CDR3 loop is CASKPNAQGVTEAFF. CDR3 nucleotides: TGTGCCAGCAAACCCAATGCACAGGGTGTAACTGAAGCTTTCTTT.

The J gene is TRBJ2-3, the V gene TRBV10-3; TRBD1 agrees at 8 bases. The CDR3 runs to 14 residues. The V segment lost 6 bases and the J segment 0 bases; nucleotides outside the gene matches: 2. Germline values: CDR1 ENHRY, CDR2 SYGVKD. CDR3 sequence reads: CAISGTGSTDTQYF. CDR3 nucleotide sequence: TGTGCCATCAGCGGGACAGGAAGCACAGATACGCAGTATTTT.

This clone was detected only once. The chain employs TRBV4-1 and TRBJ2-3, with D possibly TRBD2 on 6 matching bases. Germline CDR1 reads MGHRA; CDR2 reads YSYEKL. This CDR3 is built from 17 residues. The V end was cut by 3 bases, the J end by 2 bases, with 18 bases between. CDR3 DNA sequence: TGCGCCAGCAGCCATACCACCCGGGGGTCTTCCACAGATACGCAGTATTTT. Translated, it gives CASSHTTRGSSTDTQYF.

This chain uses TRBV4-2 with TRBJ1-1, with TRBD1 matching 9 bases. Germline V gene data show CDR1 as LGHNA and CDR2 as YNFKEQ. The CDR3 is 16 residues long. V trimming: 3 bases; J trimming: 0 bases; junction bases outside the gene matches: 5. CDR3 in amino acids: CASSHHRGRVNTEAFF. CDR3 nucleotides: TGTGCCAGCAGCCACCACAGGGGGCGGGTGAACACTGAAGCTTTCTTT.

The gene calls are TRBV13 and TRBJ2-1; D might be TRBD2 (6 bases). The CDR3 is 16 residues long. The germline gives CDR1 PRHDT, CDR2 FYEKMQ (reference sequence). V lost 0 bases to trimming and J lost 5 bases, with 14 bases between them. As DNA, the CDR3 is TGTGCCAGCAGCTTAGGTCTGGGGGGAACAGACAATGAGCAGTTCTTC. It translates to CASSLGLGGTDNEQFF.

This clone was recorded only once. The chain has TRBV7-2 and TRBJ2-5, with TRBD2 matching 10 bases. The CDR3 covers 15 residues. CDR1 and CDR2 from the germline V gene are SGHTA and FQGNSA. With 5 bases clipped from V and 2 bases from J, the junction kept 5 bases outside the gene matches. The chain's CDR3 is CASSLIAGGQETQYF. The CDR3 nucleotides read TGTGCCAGCAGCCTTATAGCGGGGGGACAAGAGACCCAGTACTTC.

V is TRBV6-5 and J is TRBJ1-4; 7 bases are a match to TRBD1. The trim removed 5 bases at V and 3 bases at J, leaving 6 bases unmatched. Germline assignment: CDR1 MNHEY and CDR2 SVGAGI. The CDR3 covers 15 residues. The CDR3 here is CASSLSRGANEKLFF. The DNA for the CDR3 is TGTGCCAGCAGTCTAAGCAGGGGGGCTAATGAAAAACTGTTTTTT.

This clone was seen only a few times. V is TRBV5-1 and J is TRBJ2-3; 8 nucleotides align to TRBD1. Germline loops: CDR1 SGHRS, CDR2 YFSETQ. Losses at the gene ends were 0 bases for V and 0 bases for J; bases not matched to a gene: 0. The CDR3 is made up of 15 amino acids. The CDR3 protein is CASSLGQGSTDTQYF. Written as DNA, the CDR3 is TGCGCCAGCAGCTTGGGACAGGGGAGCACAGATACGCAGTATTTT.

The chain is built from TRBV7-9 and TRBJ2-5; D is ambiguous. The DNA matches TRBJ2-7 better at its end, which makes the J call doubtful. CDR3 length equals 13 residues. CDR1 is SEHNR and CDR2 is FQNEAQ in the germline V gene (reference sequence). CDR3 DNA: TGTGCCAGCAGTTACTCGGAGACCTACGAGCAGTACTTC. Translation: CASSYSETYEQYF.

J is TRBJ1-1 and V is TRBV4-3; TRBD1 matches at 9 bases. The CDR3 is 14 amino acids. Germline V gene sequence: CDR1 LGHNA, CDR2 YSLEER. J lost 4 bases, V lost 4 bases, and 4 bases had no gene match. CDR3 loop: CASSPDRGITEAFF. The CDR3 DNA follows: TGCGCCAGCAGCCCGGACAGGGGTATCACTGAAGCTTTCTTT.

The chain combines TRBV7-2 with TRBJ2-7; D ambiguous. CDR1 SGHTA and CDR2 FQGNSA come from the germline V gene. This CDR3 is built from 11 residues. With 5 bases removed from V and 1 base from J, the gap between germline ends came to 3 bases. The CDR3: CASSPSYEQYF. As DNA, the CDR3 is TGTGCCAGCAGCCCTTCCTACGAGCAGTACTTC.

V usage is TRBV11-1 and J usage is TRBJ2-3; 12 nucleotides line up with TRBD2. With 5 bases clipped from V and 0 bases from J, the junction kept 12 bases outside the gene matches. Looked up from germline, CDR1 is SGHAT and CDR2 is FQDESV (reference sequence). The CDR3 totals 19 residues. CDR3 sequence (DNA): TGTGCCAGCAGCCCACGACTAGCGGGGGAAGGGCTGAGCACAGATACGCAGTATTTT. This gives the protein CASSPRLAGEGLSTDTQYF. Full variable domain (rest looked up from reference TRBV11-1 and TRBJ2-3): EAEVAQSPRYKITEKSQAVAFWCDPISGHATLYWYRQILGQGPELLVQFQDESVVDDSQLPKDRFSAERLKGVDSTLKIQPAELGDSAMYLCASSPRLAGEGLSTDTQYFGPGTRLTVL.

This clone was recorded once. This chain uses TRBV21-1 with TRBJ1-2. TRBV21-1 is assigned pseudogene status. The CDR3 sequence is 14 residues long. The CDR3 DNA follows: TGTGCCAGCAGCAGGAGGACCGGAGGCTATGGCTACACCTTC. Protein product: CASSRRTGGYGYTF.

Only one count was recorded for this clone. V is TRBV19 and J is TRBJ2-2; 13 bases are shared with TRBD2. CDR1 LNHDA and CDR2 SQIVND come from the germline V gene (reference sequence). Germline trimming cut 7 bases from V and 1 base from J; bases unmatched to any gene: 9. The CDR3 consists of 18 residues. The CDR3 loop is CASTPGLAGLWNTGELFF. The CDR3 nucleotides are TGTGCCAGTACCCCGGGACTAGCGGGGTTGTGGAACACCGGGGAGCTGTTTTTT.

The chain carries TRBV9 and TRBJ2-2; 16 bases align to TRBD2. Germline assignment: CDR1 SGDLS and CDR2 YYNGEE. CDR3 length: 20 residues. V shed 2 bases, J shed 4 bases, and the junction held 11 bases outside the gene matches. CDR3 region: CASSVKEGLAGGRGTGELFF. CDR3 nucleotides: TGTGCCAGCAGCGTCAAAGAGGGACTAGCGGGGGGGCGGGGCACCGGGGAGCTGTTTTTT.

This sequence joins TRBV5-1 and TRBJ2-3; 7 nucleotides match TRBD2. The V and J ends lost 7 bases and 3 bases, in that order; junction bases with no gene match: 5. Germline assignment: CDR1 SGHRS and CDR2 YFSETQ. CDR3 length equals 13 residues. The CDR3 protein is CASGTTRTDTQYF. The CDR3 nucleotides are TGCGCCAGCGGGACTACTAGGACAGATACGCAGTATTTT.

The chain is built from TRBV15 and TRBJ1-1, with D possibly matching TRBD1 (5 bases). The CDR3 is made up of 17 amino acids. Germline V gives CDR1 LNHNV, CDR2 YYDKDF (reference sequence). Deletions cut 2 bases from V and 0 bases from J, with 16 bases between. The CDR3 nucleotides read TGTGCCACCAGCAGAAAGTACGGGGGGGGAATGAACACTGAAGCTTTCTTT. Its protein product is CATSRKYGGGMNTEAFF.

This clone was found a few times. V and J are TRBV5-1 and TRBJ2-2; tentative D call: TRBD1 (6 bases). Germline V gene data show CDR1 as SGHRS and CDR2 as YFSETQ. V lost 4 bases and J lost 1, with 14 bases in between. The CDR3 sequence is 16 residues long. CDR3 in DNA: TGCGCCAGCAGCAAGGGACACTCGGGGAACACCGGGGAGCTGTTTTTT. Residues: CASSKGHSGNTGELFF.

This chain uses TRBV28 with TRBJ2-7, with 9 bases matching TRBD1. V was pared by 6 bases and J by 4 bases, with 13 bases of the junction left unmatched. The CDR3 consists of 16 residues. Per germline, CDR1 MDHEN and CDR2 SYDVKM. The CDR3 region is CASSSIGDRAPYEQYF. The DNA of the CDR3 is TGTGCCAGCAGCTCGATCGGGGACAGGGCCCCTTACGAGCAGTACTTC.

The V gene is TRBV5-1, the J gene TRBJ1-1; possibly TRBD1 for D (5 bases). V lost 4 bases to trimming and J lost 4 bases, with 14 bases between them. CDR1 and CDR2 from the germline V gene are SGHRS and YFSETQ. The CDR3 totals 14 residues. This CDR3 reads CASSPTGAFTEAFF. The CDR3, as DNA: TGCGCCAGCAGCCCAACAGGTGCGTTCACTGAAGCTTTCTTT. The full variable domain, in which reference TRBV5-1 and TRBJ1-1 provide the parts outside the CDR3, is KAGVTQTPRYLIKTRGQQVTLSCSPISGHRSVSWYQQTPGQGLQFLFEYFSETQRNKGNFPGRFSGRQFSNSRSEMNVSTLELGDSALYLCASSPTGAFTEAFFGQGTRLTVV.

The chain is built from TRBV30 and TRBJ1-5; D may be TRBD1 (6 bases). V gave up 2 bases and J gave up 1 base, with 15 bases separating them. In germline, CDR1 is GTSNPN, CDR2 SVGIG (reference sequence). The CDR3 sequence is 16 residues long. The CDR3 region is CAWSTQGLGSNQPQHF. The CDR3 region has the DNA TGTGCCTGGAGTACACAGGGATTGGGAAGCAATCAGCCCCAGCATTTT.

V is TRBV7-2 and J is TRBJ2-4; 10 positions agree with TRBD1. The germline CDR1 and CDR2 sequences are SGHTA and FQGNSA. The CDR3 has 15 residues. V lost 4 bases to trimming and J lost 6 bases; unmatched junction nucleotides: 6. The CDR3 region is CASSSTGGARNIQYF. The DNA for the CDR3 is TGTGCCAGCAGCTCGACAGGGGGCGCGAGAAACATTCAGTACTTC.

The chain couples TRBV9 to TRBJ2-7, with a weak D call TRBD1 (5 bases). This CDR3 region has 15 residues. Trimming took 4 bases from V and 3 from J, leaving 17 bases between them. Germline assignment: CDR1 SGDLS and CDR2 YYNGEE. This CDR3 reads CASSPEDDRYYEQYF. The CDR3 DNA is TGTGCCAGCAGCCCCGAAGACGACAGATACTACGAGCAGTACTTC.

This chain links TRBV27 with TRBJ2-1; maybe TRBD1 (5 bases). The CDR3 totals 14 residues. The germline V gene encodes CDR1 MNHEY and CDR2 SMNVEV (reference sequence). V was shortened by 2 bases and J by 4 bases, with 9 bases between the two germline ends. CDR3 amino acids: CASSLAGPYNEQFF. The CDR3 DNA reads TGTGCCAGCAGTTTAGCAGGGCCGTACAATGAGCAGTTCTTC.